A single sample gave rise to the 17 T cell receptor beta chains below, sequenced in a study of cytomegalovirus exposure and HLA in healthy donors. The PCR employed 60 Vbeta primers together with 13 Jbeta primers. TCRdb's table, derived via immunoSEQ multiplex PCR, lists solely in-frame clones and lacks some. Of some 200,000 clones in the sample, roughly 80% were seen once. The sequencing input was PBMCs. These receptors all come from a man aged 45-65 years in good health and CMV-seronegative.

V gene TRBV11-2 combines with J gene TRBJ1-6; D remains unclear. Germline CDR1 reads SGHAT; CDR2 reads FQNNGV. Trimming cost V 5 bases and J 10 bases, with 27 bases left between them. The CDR3 loop spans 18 amino acids. The CDR3 spells CASSARSAAKASYSPLHF. In nucleotides, the CDR3 is TGTGCCAGCAGCGCTCGGAGCGCCGCCAAGGCCTCTTACTCACCCCTCCACTTT.

The chain couples TRBV11-2 to TRBJ2-1, with 12 positions matching TRBD2. The V gene's germline CDR1 is SGHAT and CDR2 FQNNGV. This CDR3 is 16 amino acids long. J gave up 1 base and V 5 bases, and 3 bases lay outside the gene matches. DNA for the CDR3: TGTGCCAGCAGCACTAGCGGGGGGAAATCCTACAATGAGCAGTTCTTC. Protein sequence: CASSTSGGKSYNEQFF.

The genes are TRBV7-8 and TRBJ2-1; possibly TRBD1 for D (5 bases). Trimming took off 3 bases at V and 4 bases at J, with 13 bases between the two ends. The CDR3 spans 15 residues. Germline lookup yields CDR1 SGHVS and CDR2 FQNEAQ. The CDR3 nucleotides are TGTGCCAGCAGCTTGGACAAAGCAAATTACAATGAGCAGTTCTTC. It specifies CASSLDKANYNEQFF. The full variable domain, rest sourced from reference TRBV7-8 and TRBJ2-1, is GAGVSQSPRYKVAKRGQDVALRCDPISGHVSLFWYQQALGQGPEFLTYFQNEAQLDKSGLPSDRFFAERPEGSVSTLKIQRTQQEDSAVYLCASSLDKANYNEQFFGPGTRLTVL.

This clone was detected only a few times. The chain couples TRBV27 to TRBJ2-1; 7 bases map to TRBD2. This CDR3 has 15 residues. The V gene end was trimmed by 1 base and the J gene end by 4 bases; junction bases not matched to a gene: 4. Germline-derived CDR1 and CDR2 are MNHEY and SMNVEV (reference sequence). The CDR3 loop is CASSLLSGIYNEQFF. CDR3 coding DNA: TGTGCCAGCAGTTTATTGAGCGGGATTTACAATGAGCAGTTCTTC.

The gene calls are TRBV7-9 and TRBJ1-4; 11 positions agree with TRBD1. Germline CDR1 and CDR2: SEHNR and FQNEAQ (reference sequence). Trimming removed 4 bases from V and 7 bases from J; junction bases left unmatched: 11. There are 17 residues in the CDR3. The CDR3 reads CASSSRGTGGGSEKLFF. The CDR3 DNA sequence: TGTGCCAGCAGCTCCCGGGGGACAGGGGGAGGGAGTGAAAAACTGTTTTTT.

The chain has TRBV6-5 and TRBJ1-6; 9 bases match TRBD1. The CDR3 has 14 residues. The J segment lost 16 bases and the V segment lost 6 bases, leaving 13 bases of the junction unmatched. The germline V gene encodes CDR1 MNHEY and CDR2 SVGAGI. CDR3 amino acids: CASRPGTGYPVLHF. CDR3 DNA sequence: TGTGCCAGCAGACCCGGGACAGGGTATCCAGTACTCCACTTT.

V usage is TRBV5-1 and J usage is TRBJ2-7, with TRBD1 matching over 7 bases. This CDR3 region has 15 residues. Germline trimming cut 7 bases from V and 0 bases from J; bases unmatched to any gene: 10. CDR1 SGHRS and CDR2 YFSETQ come from the germline V gene. The CDR3 sequence: CASSRTGMSSYEQYF. In nucleotides, the CDR3 is TGCGCCAGCTCACGGACAGGAATGAGCTCCTACGAGCAGTACTTC. The full variable domain, rest sourced from reference TRBV5-1 and TRBJ2-7, is KAGVTQTPRYLIKTRGQQVTLSCSPISGHRSVSWYQQTPGQGLQFLFEYFSETQRNKGNFPGRFSGRQFSNSRSEMNVSTLELGDSALYLCASSRTGMSSYEQYFGPGTRLTVT.

The chain combines TRBV6-5 with TRBJ1-2; TRBD1 aligns across 9 bases. The CDR3 has 14 amino acids. Germline CDR1 is MNHEY and CDR2 is SVGAGI. J gave up 8 bases and V 6 bases, and 10 bases lay outside the gene matches. This CDR3 is CASSIGQGNRGYTF. CDR3 nucleotides: TGTGCCAGCAGCATTGGACAGGGGAATCGGGGCTACACCTTC.

This sequence joins TRBV6-5 and TRBJ1-4; 7 nucleotides line up with TRBD1. V shed 5 bases, J shed 8 bases, and the junction held 8 bases outside the gene matches. Germline lookup yields CDR1 MNHEY and CDR2 SVGAGI. This CDR3 spans 14 amino acids. CDR3 nucleotide sequence: TGTGCCAGCAGTCTCGGACAGGTTGGCGAAAAACTGTTTTTT. Translated: CASSLGQVGEKLFF.

The chain recombines TRBV19 with TRBJ1-1; no firm D call. From germline, CDR1 is LNHDA and CDR2 SQIVND (reference sequence). Trimming shortened V by 3 bases and J by 3 bases, and 11 bases separated the two germline ends. The CDR3 totals 14 residues. CDR3 region: CASSITRGYTEAFF. CDR3 DNA: TGTGCCAGTAGTATTACTCGCGGGTACACTGAAGCTTTCTTT.

The rearrangement joins TRBV6-1 to TRBJ2-6; D might be TRBD1 (5 bases). The CDR3 has 15 residues. V lost 8 bases to trimming and J lost 1 base, with 12 bases between them. Per germline, CDR1 MNHNS and CDR2 SASEGT. The CDR3 DNA is TGTGCCAGCTTTCCGAAGGGGTCTGGGGCCAACGTCCTGACTTTC. Protein: CASFPKGSGANVLTF.

The rearrangement links TRBV4-3 to TRBJ2-7; no clear D. Trimming shortened V by 5 bases and J by 2 bases, and 10 bases separated the two germline ends. This CDR3 contains 13 residues. Germline V gene lookup returns CDR1 LGHNA and CDR2 YSLEER. This CDR3 reads CASSFDPAYEQYF. Here the CDR3 DNA reads TGCGCCAGCAGCTTTGATCCAGCCTACGAGCAGTACTTC.

V gene TRBV7-2 combines with J gene TRBJ2-7, with 10 positions matching TRBD1. The CDR3 sequence is 14 residues long. CDR1 and CDR2 from the germline V gene are SGHTA and FQGNSA. V dropped 5 bases and J dropped 2; count of bases not matched to a gene: 3. CDR3 DNA sequence: TGTGCCAGCAGCCCGGACAGGGGGGCCTACGAGCAGTACTTC. Residues: CASSPDRGAYEQYF. Supplemented by reference TRBV7-2 and TRBJ2-7, the full variable domain reads GAGVSQSPSNKVTEKGKDVELRCDPISGHTALYWYRQSLGQGLEFLIYFQGNSAPDKSGLPSDRFSAERTGGSVSTLTIQRTQQEDSAVYLCASSPDRGAYEQYFGPGTRLTVT.

V and J are TRBV27 and TRBJ1-1; the D gene is possibly TRBD1 (6 bases). The CDR3 spans 12 residues. V lost 6 bases and J lost 8, with 13 bases in between. Germline V gene lookup returns CDR1 MNHEY and CDR2 SMNVEV (reference sequence). Written as DNA, the CDR3 is TGTGCCAGCAGATCCGGGGGGCTCGAAGCTTTCTTT. As protein: CASRSGGLEAFF.

This chain connects TRBV9 to TRBJ1-1; 7 nucleotides line up with TRBD1. This CDR3 is 14 amino acids long. CDR1 is SGDLS and CDR2 is YYNGEE in the germline V gene. With V trimmed by 4 bases and J by 2 bases, 5 bases remained unmatched. CDR3 in amino acids: CASSMGQFNTEAFF. As DNA, the CDR3 is TGTGCCAGCAGCATGGGACAGTTTAACACTGAAGCTTTCTTT.

Details on this clone: Mismatch with germline at one junction end may stem from a read error. The gene calls are TRBV6-1 and TRBJ1-2; TRBD1 might be the D (6 bases). CDR1 and CDR2 from the germline V gene are MNHNS and SASEGT. The CDR3 covers 15 residues. The DNA for the CDR3 is TGTGCCACCAGTCTCGGGGGGCCAGCAAACTATGGCTACACCTTC. The encoded protein is CATSLGGPANYGYTF.

The gene calls are TRBV7-8 and TRBJ1-1; D perhaps matches TRBD1 (6 bases). The CDR3 consists of 12 residues. From germline, CDR1 is SGHVS and CDR2 FQNEAQ. Between the trimmed V and J ends, which lost 6 bases and 8 bases, there was a span of 13 bases. For the CDR3, the DNA is TGTGCCAGCAGATCCGGACAGATAGAAGCTTTCTTT. This translates into CASRSGQIEAFF.